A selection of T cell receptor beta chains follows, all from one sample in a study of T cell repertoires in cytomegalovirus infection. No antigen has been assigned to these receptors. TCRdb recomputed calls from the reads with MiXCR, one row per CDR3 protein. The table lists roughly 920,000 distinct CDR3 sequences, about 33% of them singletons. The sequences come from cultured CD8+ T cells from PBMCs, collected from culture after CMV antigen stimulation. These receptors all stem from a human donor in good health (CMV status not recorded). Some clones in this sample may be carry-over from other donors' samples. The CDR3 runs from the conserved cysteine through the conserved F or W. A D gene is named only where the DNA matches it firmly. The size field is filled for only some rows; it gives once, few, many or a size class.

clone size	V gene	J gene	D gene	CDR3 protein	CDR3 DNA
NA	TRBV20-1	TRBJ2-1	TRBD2	CSFRDPAKLAGNNEQFF	TGCAGTTTCCGGGATCCAGCGAAACTAGCGGGGAACAATGAGCAGTTCTTC
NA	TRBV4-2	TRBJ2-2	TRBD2	CASSQDLLAGGDTGELFF	TGTGCCAGCAGCCAAGATCTTCTAGCGGGGGGTGACACCGGGGAGCTGTTTTTT
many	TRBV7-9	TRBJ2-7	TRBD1	CASSSGTGVNEQYF	TGTGCCAGCAGCTCCGGGACAGGGGTGAACGAGCAGTACTTC
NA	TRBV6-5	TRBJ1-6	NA	CASSPRVGQYNSPLHF	TGTGCCAGCAGTCCCCGTGTAGGACAGTATAATTCACCCCTCCACTTT
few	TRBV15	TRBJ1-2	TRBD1	CATSYSGQGAGGYTF	TGTGCCACCAGCTACTCGGGACAGGGGGCGGGTGGCTACACCTTC
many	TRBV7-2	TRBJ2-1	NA	CASSLIYSSYNEQFF	TGTGCCAGCAGCTTAATTTACAGCTCCTACAATGAGCAGTTCTTC
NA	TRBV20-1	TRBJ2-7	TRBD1	CSAEQGSYEQYF	TGCAGTGCTGAACAGGGGTCCTACGAGCAGTACTTC
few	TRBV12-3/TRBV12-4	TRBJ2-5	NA	CASSSPGYQETQYF	TGTGCCAGCAGTTCCCCAGGGTACCAAGAGACCCAGTACTTC
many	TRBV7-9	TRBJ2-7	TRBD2	CASSFSTSGPAYEQYF	TGTGCCAGCAGCTTTAGTACTAGCGGGCCCGCCTACGAGCAGTACTTC
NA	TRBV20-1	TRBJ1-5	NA	CSARDLGSSKGNQPQHF	TGCAGTGCTAGAGATCTAGGCAGTAGCAAGGGCAATCAGCCCCAGCATTTT
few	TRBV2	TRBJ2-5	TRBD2	CASRPPGGAGETQYF	TGTGCCAGCAGACCCCCGGGGGGGGCGGGGGAGACCCAGTACTTC
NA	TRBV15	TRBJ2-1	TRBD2	CATDAGGGDEQFF	TGTGCCACGGACGCGGGGGGGGGAGATGAGCAGTTCTTC
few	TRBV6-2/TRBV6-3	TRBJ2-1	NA	CASSYLGYNEQFF	TGTGCCAGCAGTTATTTAGGCTACAATGAGCAGTTCTTC
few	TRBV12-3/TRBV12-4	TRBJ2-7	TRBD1	CASIFLLMTLRDRQSYEQYF	TGTGCCAGCATCTTTTTACTAATGACCCTCCGGGACAGGCAATCCTACGAGCAGTACTTC
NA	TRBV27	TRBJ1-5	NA	CASSLFPRQPQHF	TGTGCCAGCAGTTTATTTCCCAGACAGCCCCAGCATTTT
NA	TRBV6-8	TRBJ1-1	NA	CASTSQGYTEAFF	TGTGCCAGCACTTCCCAGGGTTACACTGAAGCTTTCTTT
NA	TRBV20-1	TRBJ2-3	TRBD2	CSAGLAGAGDTQYF	TGCAGTGCTGGGTTAGCGGGGGCGGGAGATACGCAGTATTTT
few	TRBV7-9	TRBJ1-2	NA	CASRPAGTAYGYTF	TGTGCCAGCAGGCCGGCCGGGACTGCTTATGGCTACACCTTC
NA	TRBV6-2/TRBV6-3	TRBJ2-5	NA	CASSSNRAETQYF	TGTGCCAGCAGTTCCAACAGGGCAGAGACCCAGTACTTC
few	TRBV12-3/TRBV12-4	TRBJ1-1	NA	CASSFMETGEAFF	TGTGCCAGCAGTTTCATGGAGACGGGTGAAGCTTTCTTT
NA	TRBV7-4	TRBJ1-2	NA	CASSLLAISDGYTF	TGTGCCAGCAGCTTATTGGCCATAAGCGATGGCTACACCTTC
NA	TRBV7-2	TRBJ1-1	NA	CASSLFRANTEAFF	TGTGCCAGCAGCTTATTCAGGGCGAACACTGAAGCTTTCTTT
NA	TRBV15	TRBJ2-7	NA	CATSRSQGDGGRGEQYF	TGTGCCACCAGCAGATCCCAAGGAGACGGCGGGCGCGGCGAGCAGTACTTC
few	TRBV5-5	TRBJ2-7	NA	CASSLRLQAARYEQYF	TGTGCCAGCAGCTTGCGCTTACAGGCGGCCCGCTACGAGCAGTACTTC
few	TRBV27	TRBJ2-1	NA	CAIGIPGWNEQFF	TGTGCCATCGGGATACCGGGTTGGAATGAGCAGTTCTTC
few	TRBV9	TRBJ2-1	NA	CASSVSKGQRAGDEQFF	TGTGCCAGCAGCGTTAGTAAAGGACAGAGGGCCGGCGATGAGCAGTTCTTC
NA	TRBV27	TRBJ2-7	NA	CASSLSSGSLSYEQYF	TGTGCCAGCAGTTTATCGAGCGGTAGCCTATCCTACGAGCAGTACTTC
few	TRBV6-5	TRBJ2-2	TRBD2	CASRVGLALNTGELFF	TGTGCCAGCAGGGTGGGACTAGCGTTGAACACCGGGGAGCTGTTTTTT
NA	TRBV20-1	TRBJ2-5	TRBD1	CSAWDRGQETQYF	TGCAGTGCTTGGGACAGGGGGCAAGAGACCCAGTACTTC
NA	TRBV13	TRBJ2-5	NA	CASSLSRAPSRETQYF	TGTGCCAGCAGCTTATCCCGGGCCCCCTCCCGAGAGACCCAGTACTTC
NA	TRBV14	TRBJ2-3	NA	CASSQDWPGPSTDTQYF	TGTGCCAGCAGCCAAGACTGGCCGGGGCCAAGCACAGATACGCAGTATTTT
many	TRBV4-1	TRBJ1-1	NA	CASSQVGFEAFF	TGCGCCAGCAGCCAAGTCGGTTTTGAAGCTTTCTTT
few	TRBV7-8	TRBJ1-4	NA	CASSLERAVVATNEKLFF	TGTGCCAGCAGCCTAGAAAGGGCCGTAGTTGCAACTAATGAAAAACTGTTTTTT
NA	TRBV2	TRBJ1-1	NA	CASSESGTALNTEAFF	TGTGCCAGCAGTGAAAGCGGAACAGCCTTAAACACTGAAGCTTTCTTT
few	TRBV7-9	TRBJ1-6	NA	CASRLNNSPLHF	TGTGCCAGCAGACTGAATAATTCACCCCTCCACTTT
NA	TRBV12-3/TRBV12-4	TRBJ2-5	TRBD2	CASSLGLAGGTAQYF	TGTGCCAGCAGCTTGGGACTAGCGGGGGGGACTGCCCAGTACTTC
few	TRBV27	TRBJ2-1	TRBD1	CASHASFRDRGYNEQFF	TGTGCCAGCCACGCTTCCTTTAGGGACAGGGGCTACAATGAGCAGTTCTTC
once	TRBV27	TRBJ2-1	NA	CASMRGGVYNEQFF	TGTGCCAGCATGAGGGGGGGAGTTTACAATGAGCAGTTCTTC
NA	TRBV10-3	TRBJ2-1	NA	CAISDPGNEQFF	TGTGCCATCAGTGATCCGGGCAATGAGCAGTTCTTC
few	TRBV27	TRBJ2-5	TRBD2	CASSSPRWGSGGWETQYF	TGTGCCAGCAGTTCCCCGCGATGGGGTAGCGGGGGGTGGGAGACCCAGTACTTC
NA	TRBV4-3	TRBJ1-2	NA	CASSQDQYEWSDANYGYTF	TGCGCCAGCAGCCAAGATCAATACGAGTGGTCGGACGCTAACTATGGCTACACCTTC
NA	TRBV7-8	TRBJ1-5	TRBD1	CASSLETGTFQPQHF	TGTGCCAGCAGCTTGGAGACAGGGACCTTTCAGCCCCAGCATTTT
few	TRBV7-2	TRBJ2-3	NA	CASSLWDTSTDTQYF	TGTGCCAGCAGCTTATGGGACACTAGCACAGATACGCAGTATTTT
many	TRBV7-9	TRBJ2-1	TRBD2	CASSWPSGGSEQFF	TGTGCCAGCAGCTGGCCTAGCGGGGGGAGTGAGCAGTTCTTC
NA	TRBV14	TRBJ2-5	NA	CASSLVFKGAQYF	TGTGCCAGCAGCCTGGTTTTCAAGGGTGCCCAGTACTTC
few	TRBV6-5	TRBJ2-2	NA	CASSYWSAGWTGELFF	TGTGCCAGCAGTTACTGGTCTGCAGGGTGGACCGGGGAGCTGTTTTTT
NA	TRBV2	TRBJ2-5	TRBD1	CASSLPGQGFEETQYF	TGTGCCAGCAGTTTGCCGGGACAGGGGTTTGAAGAGACCCAGTACTTC
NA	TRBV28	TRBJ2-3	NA	CASIRSGTDTQYF	TGTGCCAGCATAAGGTCAGGCACAGATACGCAGTATTTT
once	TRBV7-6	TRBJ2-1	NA	CASSFRDDEQFF	TGTGCCAGCAGCTTCAGGGACGATGAGCAGTTCTTC
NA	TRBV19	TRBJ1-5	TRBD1	CASSTPGQGIDQPQHF	TGTGCCAGTAGTACCCCCGGACAGGGGATCGATCAGCCCCAGCATTTT
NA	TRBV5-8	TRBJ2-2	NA	CASIQRGDGLTLNTGELFF	TGTGCCAGCATCCAGAGGGGGGACGGCCTCACCCTGAACACCGGGGAGCTGTTTTTT
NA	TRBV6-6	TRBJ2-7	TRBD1	CASTPTPGGGSGEQYF	TGTGCCAGCACCCCAACCCCAGGGGGCGGTTCTGGCGAGCAGTACTTC
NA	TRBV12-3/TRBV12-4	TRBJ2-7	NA	CASSLGAPHSYEQYF	TGTGCCAGCAGTTTAGGGGCCCCCCACTCCTACGAGCAGTACTTC